The clone carrying this TCR beta chain has only a few counts. What it binds is unknown. Using constant-segment primers, 5'RACE produced TCR alpha and TCR beta cDNA libraries carrying sample barcodes and UMIs. TCRdb called the 5' RACE reads again in MiXCR, with one record for every CDR3 protein. The sample records roughly 500,000 distinct CDR3 sequences, roughly 21% being singletons. This specimen comes from a study of T-cell memory formation after mild COVID-19. Study conclusions and caveats: Mainly CM and EM harbored the contracting CD4+ clones; mainly EMRA harbored the CD8+ ones. A second wave of clones peaked on day 37, and their SARS-CoV-2 specificity went unconfirmed.

The V segment lost 5 bases and the J segment 4 bases; nucleotides outside the gene matches: 10. The CDR3 length is 15 residues. This receptor was identified in an adult woman who had mild COVID-19 (a few samples of this study predate the infection). Cell type and time point are not known. The chain employs TRBV12-3 or TRBV12-4 and TRBJ2-7; TRBD1 matches 8 bases. Sequenced: PBMCs or a T cell subset sorted from them (not recorded which). CDR3 nucleotides: TGTGCCAGCAGTCTCCCACAGGGGGTTAAGTACGAGCAGTACTTC. Amino acids: CASSLPQGVKYEQYF.